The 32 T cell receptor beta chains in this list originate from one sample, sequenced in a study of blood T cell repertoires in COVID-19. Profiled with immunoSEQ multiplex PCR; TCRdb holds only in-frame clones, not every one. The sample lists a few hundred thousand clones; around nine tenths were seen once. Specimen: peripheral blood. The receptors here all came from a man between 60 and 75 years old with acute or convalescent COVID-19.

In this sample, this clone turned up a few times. Here the CDR3 DNA reads TGTGCCAGCTCACCAACTTTGGGAGGTGGGAACGAGCAGTACTTC. This sequence encodes CASSPTLGGGNEQYF. V gene TRBV18 combines with J gene TRBJ2-7; D perhaps matches TRBD2 (6 bases). This CDR3 is 15 amino acids long. V lost 2 bases to trimming and J lost 5 bases, with 16 bases between them. CDR1 and CDR2 from the germline V gene are KGHSH and LQKENI. The variable domain in full, completed from reference TRBV18 and TRBJ2-7, reads NAGVMQNPRHLVRRRGQEARLRCSPMKGHSHVYWYRQLPEEGLKFMVYLQKENIIDESGMPKERFSAEFPKEGPSILRIQQVVRGDSAAYFCASSPTLGGGNEQYFGPGTRLTVT.

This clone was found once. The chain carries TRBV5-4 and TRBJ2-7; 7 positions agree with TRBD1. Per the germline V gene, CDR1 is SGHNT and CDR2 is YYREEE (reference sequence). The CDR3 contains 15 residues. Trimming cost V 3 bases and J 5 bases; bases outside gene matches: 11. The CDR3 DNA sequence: TGTGCCAGCAGCTCCCCTACAGGGGAGAGCCACGAGCAGTACTTC. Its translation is CASSSPTGESHEQYF.

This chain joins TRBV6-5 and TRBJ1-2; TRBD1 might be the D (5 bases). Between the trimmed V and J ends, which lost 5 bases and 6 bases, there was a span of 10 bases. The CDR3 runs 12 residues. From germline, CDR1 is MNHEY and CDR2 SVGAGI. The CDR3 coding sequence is TGTGCCAGCAGTAGCAGGGTGGATGGCTACACCTTC. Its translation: CASSSRVDGYTF.

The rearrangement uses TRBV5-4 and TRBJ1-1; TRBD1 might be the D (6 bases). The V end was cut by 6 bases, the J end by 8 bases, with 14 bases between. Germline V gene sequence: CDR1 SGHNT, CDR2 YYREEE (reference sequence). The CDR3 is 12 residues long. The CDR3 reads CASIRTGGEAFF. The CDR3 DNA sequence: TGTGCCAGCATAAGGACTGGGGGCGAAGCTTTCTTT.

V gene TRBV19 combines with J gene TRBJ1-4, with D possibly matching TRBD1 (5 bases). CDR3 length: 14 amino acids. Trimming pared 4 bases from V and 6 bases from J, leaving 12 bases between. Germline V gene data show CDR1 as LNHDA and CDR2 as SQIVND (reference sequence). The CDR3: CASSSWGDDEKLFF. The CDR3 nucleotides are TGTGCCAGTAGTAGCTGGGGGGATGATGAAAAACTGTTTTTT.

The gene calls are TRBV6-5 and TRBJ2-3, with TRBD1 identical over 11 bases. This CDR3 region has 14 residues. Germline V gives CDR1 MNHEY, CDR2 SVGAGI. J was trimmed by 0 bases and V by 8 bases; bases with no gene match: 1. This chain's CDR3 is CASGDRGSTDTQYF. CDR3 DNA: TGTGCCAGCGGGGACAGGGGGAGCACAGATACGCAGTATTTT.

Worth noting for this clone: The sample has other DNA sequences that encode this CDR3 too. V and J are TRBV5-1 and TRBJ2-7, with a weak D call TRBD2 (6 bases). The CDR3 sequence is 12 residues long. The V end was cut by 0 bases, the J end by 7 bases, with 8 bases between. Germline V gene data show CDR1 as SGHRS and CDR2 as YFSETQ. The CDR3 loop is CASSLAGGEQYF. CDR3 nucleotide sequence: TGCGCCAGCAGCTTGGCTGGAGGGGAGCAGTACTTC.

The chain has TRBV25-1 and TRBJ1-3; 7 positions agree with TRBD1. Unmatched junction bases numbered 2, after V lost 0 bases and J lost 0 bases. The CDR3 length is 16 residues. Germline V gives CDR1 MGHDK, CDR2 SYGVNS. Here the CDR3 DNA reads TGTGCCAGCAGTGAATATACAGGGGACTCTGGAAACACCATATATTTT. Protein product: CASSEYTGDSGNTIYF. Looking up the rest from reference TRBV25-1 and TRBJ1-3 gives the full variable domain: EADIYQTPRYLVIGTGKKITLECSQTMGHDKMYWYQQDPGMELHLIHYSYGVNSTEKGDLSSESTVSRIRTEHFPLTLESARPSHTSQYLCASSEYTGDSGNTIYFGEGSWLTVV.

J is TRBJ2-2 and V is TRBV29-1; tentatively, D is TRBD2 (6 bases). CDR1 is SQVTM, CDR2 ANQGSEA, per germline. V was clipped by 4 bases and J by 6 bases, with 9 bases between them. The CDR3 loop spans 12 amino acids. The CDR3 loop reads CSVAWGAGELFF. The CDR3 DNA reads TGCAGCGTTGCATGGGGGGCCGGGGAGCTGTTTTTT.

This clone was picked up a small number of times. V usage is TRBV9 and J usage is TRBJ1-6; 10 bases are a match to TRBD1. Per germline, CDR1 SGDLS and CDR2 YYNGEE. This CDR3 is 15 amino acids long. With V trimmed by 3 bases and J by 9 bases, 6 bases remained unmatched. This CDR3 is CASSGRDRGLSPLHF. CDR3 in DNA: TGTGCCAGCAGCGGCCGGGACAGGGGACTTTCACCCCTCCACTTT.

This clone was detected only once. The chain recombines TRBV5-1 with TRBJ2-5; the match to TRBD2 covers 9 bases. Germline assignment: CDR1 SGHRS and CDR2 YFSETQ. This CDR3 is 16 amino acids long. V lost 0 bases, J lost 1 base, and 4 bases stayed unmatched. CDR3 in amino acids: CASSLGPAGGQETQYF. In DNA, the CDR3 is TGCGCCAGCAGCTTGGGGCCAGCGGGGGGCCAAGAGACCCAGTACTTC. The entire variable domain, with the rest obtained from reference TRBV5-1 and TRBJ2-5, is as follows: KAGVTQTPRYLIKTRGQQVTLSCSPISGHRSVSWYQQTPGQGLQFLFEYFSETQRNKGNFPGRFSGRQFSNSRSEMNVSTLELGDSALYLCASSLGPAGGQETQYFGPGTRLLVL.

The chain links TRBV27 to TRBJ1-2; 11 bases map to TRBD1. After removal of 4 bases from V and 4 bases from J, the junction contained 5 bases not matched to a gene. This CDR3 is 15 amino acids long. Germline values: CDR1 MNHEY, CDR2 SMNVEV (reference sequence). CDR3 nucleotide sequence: TGTGCCAGCAGTTCGGGACAGGGGGGAGCCTATGGCTACACCTTC. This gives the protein CASSSGQGGAYGYTF.

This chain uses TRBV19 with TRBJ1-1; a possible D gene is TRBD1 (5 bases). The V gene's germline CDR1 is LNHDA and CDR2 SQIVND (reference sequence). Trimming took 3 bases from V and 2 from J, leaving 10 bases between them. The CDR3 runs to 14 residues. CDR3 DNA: TGTGCCAGTAGTATTTGGGGCCGAAACACTGAAGCTTTCTTT. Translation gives CASSIWGRNTEAFF.

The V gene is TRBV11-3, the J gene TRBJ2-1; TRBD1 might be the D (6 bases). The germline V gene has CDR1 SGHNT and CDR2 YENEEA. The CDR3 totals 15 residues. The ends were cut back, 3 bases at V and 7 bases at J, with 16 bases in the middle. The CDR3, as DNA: TGTGCCAGCAGCTTGGCCGGGGCAGGGGTTAATGAGCAGTTCTTC. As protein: CASSLAGAGVNEQFF.

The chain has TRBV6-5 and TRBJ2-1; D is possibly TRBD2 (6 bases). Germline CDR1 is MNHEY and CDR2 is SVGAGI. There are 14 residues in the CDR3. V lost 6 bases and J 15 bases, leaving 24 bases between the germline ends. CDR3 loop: CASSATRDSLRGFF. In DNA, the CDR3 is TGTGCCAGCAGCGCAACCCGGGACTCCTTAAGGGGGTTCTTC.

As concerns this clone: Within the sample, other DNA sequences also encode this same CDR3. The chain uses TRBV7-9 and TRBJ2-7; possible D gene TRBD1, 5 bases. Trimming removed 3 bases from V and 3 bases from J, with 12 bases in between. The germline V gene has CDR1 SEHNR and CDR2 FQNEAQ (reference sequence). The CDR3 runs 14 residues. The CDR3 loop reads CASSFGQPSYEQYF. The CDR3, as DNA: TGTGCCAGCAGCTTCGGACAACCCAGCTACGAGCAGTACTTC.

CDR3 residues: CASSLLGRQETQYF. In DNA form, the CDR3 reads TGTGCCAGCAGCCTCCTGGGGCGGCAAGAGACCCAGTACTTC. The chain recombines TRBV5-5 with TRBJ2-5, with TRBD1 as a possible D gene (5 bases). Germline V gene data show CDR1 as SGHKS and CDR2 as YYEKEE (reference sequence). The CDR3 has 14 residues. Trimming cost V 4 bases and J 2 bases, with 12 bases left between them.

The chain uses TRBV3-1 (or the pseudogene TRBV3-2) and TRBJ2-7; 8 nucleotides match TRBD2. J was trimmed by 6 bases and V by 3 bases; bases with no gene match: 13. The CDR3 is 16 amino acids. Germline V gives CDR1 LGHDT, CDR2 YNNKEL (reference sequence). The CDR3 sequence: CASSHRPGGKVGEQYF. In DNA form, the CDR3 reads TGTGCCAGCAGCCATAGGCCGGGGGGGAAGGTGGGCGAGCAGTACTTC.

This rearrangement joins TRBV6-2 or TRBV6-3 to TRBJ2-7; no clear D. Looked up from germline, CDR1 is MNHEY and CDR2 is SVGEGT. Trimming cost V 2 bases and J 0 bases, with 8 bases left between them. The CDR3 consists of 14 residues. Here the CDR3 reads CASSYTDSSYEQYF. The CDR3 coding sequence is TGTGCCAGCAGTTACACCGATAGCTCCTACGAGCAGTACTTC.

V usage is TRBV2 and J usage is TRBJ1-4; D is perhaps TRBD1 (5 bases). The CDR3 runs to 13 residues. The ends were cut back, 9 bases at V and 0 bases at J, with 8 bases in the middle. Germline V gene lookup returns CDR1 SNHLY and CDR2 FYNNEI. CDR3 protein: CASRGATNEKLFF. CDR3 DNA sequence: TGTGCCAGTCGGGGGGCAACTAATGAAAAACTGTTTTTT.

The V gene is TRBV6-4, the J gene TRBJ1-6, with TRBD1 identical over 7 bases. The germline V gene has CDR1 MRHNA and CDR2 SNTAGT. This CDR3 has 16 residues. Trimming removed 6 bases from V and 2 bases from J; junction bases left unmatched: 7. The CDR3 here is CASRAGQHPYNSPLHF. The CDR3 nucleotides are TGTGCCAGCAGGGCGGGACAGCACCCCTATAATTCACCCCTCCACTTT.

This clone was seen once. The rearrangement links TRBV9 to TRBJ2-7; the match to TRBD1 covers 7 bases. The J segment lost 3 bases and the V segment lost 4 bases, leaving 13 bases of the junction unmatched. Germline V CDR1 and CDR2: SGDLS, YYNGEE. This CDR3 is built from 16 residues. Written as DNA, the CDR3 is TGTGCCAGCAGCCCCGGATCCTCGGGACAGTTCTACGAGCAGTACTTC. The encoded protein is CASSPGSSGQFYEQYF.

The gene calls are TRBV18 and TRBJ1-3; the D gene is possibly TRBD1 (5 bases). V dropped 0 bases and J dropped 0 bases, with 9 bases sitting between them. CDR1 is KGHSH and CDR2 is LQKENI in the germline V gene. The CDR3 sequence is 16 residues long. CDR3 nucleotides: TGTGCCAGCTCACCACCCGACAGTCCCTCTGGAAACACCATATATTTT. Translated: CASSPPDSPSGNTIYF.

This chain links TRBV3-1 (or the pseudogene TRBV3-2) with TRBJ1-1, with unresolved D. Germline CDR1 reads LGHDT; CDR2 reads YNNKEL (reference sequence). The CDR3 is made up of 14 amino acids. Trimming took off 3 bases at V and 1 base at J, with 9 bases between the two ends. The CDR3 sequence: CASSQLGRNTEAFF. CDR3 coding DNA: TGTGCCAGCAGCCAGCTGGGGAGGAACACTGAAGCTTTCTTT.

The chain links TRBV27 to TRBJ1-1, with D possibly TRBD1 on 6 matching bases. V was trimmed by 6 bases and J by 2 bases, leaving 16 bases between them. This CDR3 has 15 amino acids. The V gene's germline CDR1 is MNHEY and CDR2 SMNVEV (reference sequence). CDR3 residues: CASRNPTGENTEAFF. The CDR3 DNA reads TGTGCCAGCAGGAACCCGACAGGAGAAAACACTGAAGCTTTCTTT.

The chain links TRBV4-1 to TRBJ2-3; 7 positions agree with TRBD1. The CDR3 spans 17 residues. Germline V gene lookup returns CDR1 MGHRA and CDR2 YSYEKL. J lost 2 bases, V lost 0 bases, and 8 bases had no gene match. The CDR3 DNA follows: TGCGCCAGCAGCCAAGAGAGTAGAGGGGGCTACACAGATACGCAGTATTTT. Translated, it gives CASSQESRGGYTDTQYF.

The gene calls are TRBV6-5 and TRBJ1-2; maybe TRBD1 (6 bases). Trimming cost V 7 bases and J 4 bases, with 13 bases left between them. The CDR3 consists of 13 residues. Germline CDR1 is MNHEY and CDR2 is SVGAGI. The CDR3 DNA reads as TGTGCCAGCACCCGGGGGGGCTTCTATGGCTACACCTTC. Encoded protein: CASTRGGFYGYTF.

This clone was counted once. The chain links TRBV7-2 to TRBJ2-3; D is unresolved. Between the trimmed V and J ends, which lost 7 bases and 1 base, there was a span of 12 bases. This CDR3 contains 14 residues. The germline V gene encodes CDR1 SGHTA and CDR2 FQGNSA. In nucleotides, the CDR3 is TGTGCCAGCACCACTTACTCCCGCACAGATACGCAGTATTTT. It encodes CASTTYSRTDTQYF.

The CDR3 protein is CASSPLGGGTDTQYF. CDR3 sequence (DNA): TGTGCCAGCAGCCCTTTAGGTGGAGGGACAGATACGCAGTATTTT. V is TRBV11-2 and J is TRBJ2-3, with a weak D call TRBD2 (6 bases). The V end was cut by 5 bases, the J end by 3 bases, with 15 bases between. Looked up from germline, CDR1 is SGHAT and CDR2 is FQNNGV. CDR3 length: 15 amino acids.

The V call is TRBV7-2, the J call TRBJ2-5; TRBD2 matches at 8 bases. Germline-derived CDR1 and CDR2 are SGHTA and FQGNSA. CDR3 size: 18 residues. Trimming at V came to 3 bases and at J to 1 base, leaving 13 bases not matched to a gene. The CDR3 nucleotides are TGTGCCAGCAGCTTTGGTGTCTTTAAGCGGGGGAGCCAAGAGACCCAGTACTTC. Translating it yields CASSFGVFKRGSQETQYF.

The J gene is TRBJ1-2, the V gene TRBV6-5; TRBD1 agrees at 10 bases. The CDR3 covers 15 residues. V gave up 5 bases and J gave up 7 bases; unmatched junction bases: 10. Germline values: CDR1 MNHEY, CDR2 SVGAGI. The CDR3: CASSPSKRDRGGYTF. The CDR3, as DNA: TGTGCCAGCAGTCCCTCCAAAAGGGACAGGGGTGGCTACACCTTC.

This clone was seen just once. CDR3: CASTLEGRGGNEQYF. CDR3 bases: TGTGCCAGCACCCTTGAGGGCCGGGGGGGGAACGAGCAGTACTTC. This chain uses TRBV6-5 with TRBJ2-7, with 8 positions matching TRBD2. Germline CDR1 is MNHEY and CDR2 is SVGAGI. V lost 7 bases to trimming and J lost 5 bases; unmatched junction nucleotides: 13. CDR3 size: 15 residues.